The 23 T cell receptor beta chains presented below share a single source sample, sequenced in a study of T-cell reconstitution after alpha-beta-depleted transplantation in children. Unique molecular identifiers tagged the TCRbeta library. TCRdb re-derived calls from the PCR reads in MiXCR, one entry per CDR3 protein. Among about 540,000 distinct CDR3 sequences listed, around 19% were seen once. The material was PBMCs from the stem cell graft donor, obtained from the stem cell graft. Receptors were obtained from a human donor who donated a stem cell graft to a child with acute lymphoblastic leukemia.

This clonotype showed up just a few times. The J gene is TRBJ2-7, the V gene TRBV5-1; D is uncertain. Per germline, CDR1 SGHRS and CDR2 YFSETQ. With 0 bases removed from V and 0 bases from J, the gap between germline ends came to 10 bases. CDR3 size: 15 residues. CDR3 bases: TGCGCCAGCAGCTTGGGATCGGCGAGCTCCTACGAGCAGTACTTC. The encoded protein is CASSLGSASSYEQYF.

This clonotype was detected only a few times. The V call is TRBV5-1, the J call TRBJ1-1; 9 nucleotides line up with TRBD1. The germline gives CDR1 SGHRS, CDR2 YFSETQ. After removal of 4 bases from V and 3 bases from J, the junction contained 7 bases not matched to a gene. The CDR3 has 15 residues. CDR3 sequence (DNA): TGCGCCAGCAGCGCCCGGGACAGGGTAGACACTGAAGCTTTCTTT. Protein product: CASSARDRVDTEAFF.

This clonotype has a handful of counts. The chain couples TRBV4-1 to TRBJ2-7; tentatively, D is TRBD2 (6 bases). The germline V gene encodes CDR1 MGHRA and CDR2 YSYEKL. The CDR3 extends over 16 amino acids. V was cut by 0 bases and J by 4 bases, with 16 bases left in between. The CDR3 reads CASSQDLWDSLYEQYF. Written as DNA, the CDR3 is TGCGCCAGCAGCCAAGACTTATGGGACTCCCTTTACGAGCAGTACTTC.

This clonotype has just a few counts. The rearrangement uses TRBV11-2 and TRBJ2-5; D tentatively fits TRBD1 or TRBD2 (5 bases each). CDR3 size: 15 residues. V dropped 5 bases and J dropped 2 bases, with 15 bases sitting between them. Germline loops: CDR1 SGHAT, CDR2 FQNNGV. CDR3 in amino acids: CASSSRGQGQETQYF. The CDR3 nucleotides read TGTGCCAGCAGCAGCCGGGGTCAGGGACAAGAGACCCAGTACTTC.

This clonotype was seen more than once but under ten times. The chain uses TRBV25-1 and TRBJ1-4; TRBD1 is a possible D gene (5 bases). V was shortened by 2 bases and J by 3 bases, with 13 bases between the two germline ends. Germline V lookup: CDR1 MGHDK, CDR2 SYGVNS. The length of the CDR3 is 16 residues. CDR3 bases: TGTGCCAGCAGTGAACCCCAGGGAGGGGCTAATGAAAAACTGTTTTTT. It translates to CASSEPQGGANEKLFF. Together with reference TRBV25-1 and TRBJ1-4, the CDR3 gives the full variable domain: EADIYQTPRYLVIGTGKKITLECSQTMGHDKMYWYQQDPGMELHLIHYSYGVNSTEKGDLSSESTVSRIRTEHFPLTLESARPSHTSQYLCASSEPQGGANEKLFFGSGTQLSVL.

V gene TRBV20-1 combines with J gene TRBJ1-1, with D hard to call. V was clipped by 6 bases and J by 1 base, with 12 bases between them. The CDR3 runs to 13 residues. Per the germline V gene, CDR1 is DFQATT and CDR2 is SNEGSKA (reference sequence). CDR3 residues: CSAWGTSNTEAFF. Here the CDR3 DNA reads TGCAGTGCGTGGGGTACGTCGAACACTGAAGCTTTCTTT.

The rearrangement uses TRBV19 and TRBJ2-2, with D uncertain. Trimming cost V 8 bases and J 5 bases, with 9 bases left between them. Per germline, CDR1 LNHDA and CDR2 SQIVND (reference sequence). The CDR3 contains 12 residues. The CDR3 sequence: CASPRWTGELFF. DNA for the CDR3: TGTGCCAGTCCCCGGTGGACCGGGGAGCTGTTTTTT. The variable domain in full, with the rest retrieved from reference TRBV19 and TRBJ2-2, is DGGITQSPKYLFRKEGQNVTLSCEQNLNHDAMYWYRQDPGQGLRLIYYSQIVNDFQKGDIAEGYSVSREKKESFPLTVTSAQKNPTAFYLCASPRWTGELFFGEGSRLTVL.

The gene calls are TRBV12-3 or TRBV12-4 and TRBJ2-2; possibly TRBD1 for D (6 bases). V lost 8 bases and J lost 1, with 11 bases in between. This CDR3 spans 14 amino acids. The DNA for the CDR3 is TGTGCCAGCCAGGGGCCAGTGAACACCGGGGAGCTGTTTTTT. Residues: CASQGPVNTGELFF.

The rearrangement links TRBV6-5 to TRBJ1-1; the D gene is possibly TRBD1 (5 bases). The CDR3 loop spans 15 amino acids. V dropped 2 bases and J dropped 1 base, with 11 bases sitting between them. CDR1 and CDR2 (germline): MNHEY, SVGAGI. CDR3 amino acids: CASSYGGQGNTEAFF. In nucleotides, the CDR3 is TGTGCCAGCAGTTACGGAGGTCAGGGGAACACTGAAGCTTTCTTT.

The sample holds a few counts of this clonotype. The J gene is TRBJ2-3, the V gene TRBV27; 9 bases are a match to TRBD2. The V gene's germline CDR1 is MNHEY and CDR2 SMNVEV (reference sequence). With V trimmed by 0 bases and J by 2 bases, 3 bases remained unmatched. The CDR3 runs to 16 residues. Here the CDR3 reads CASSLSSGRFTDTQYF. The CDR3 DNA reads TGTGCCAGCAGTTTATCGAGCGGGAGGTTCACAGATACGCAGTATTTT.

In this sample, this clonotype turned up a few times. CDR3 nucleotide sequence: TGCGCCAGCAGCTTGGCTCCGGTCAGCGCCTATAGCAATCAGCCCCAGCATTTT. Residues: CASSLAPVSAYSNQPQHF. This chain uses TRBV5-1 with TRBJ1-5; D uncertain. CDR3 length: 18 residues. Deletions cut 0 bases from V and 0 bases from J, with 16 bases between. Germline loops: CDR1 SGHRS, CDR2 YFSETQ.

This clonotype came up a few times. Here the CDR3 DNA reads TGCAGTGCTGAACCTGTATTCCTCCTAGCGGACAGCTCCTACGAGCAGTACTTC. It encodes CSAEPVFLLADSSYEQYF. The chain is built from TRBV20-1 and TRBJ2-7; the D gene is possibly TRBD2 (7 bases). Germline V gives CDR1 DFQATT, CDR2 SNEGSKA (reference sequence). Trimming removed 5 bases from V and 0 bases from J, with 26 bases in between. There are 18 residues in the CDR3.

This clonotype was counted only a few times. V is TRBV29-1 and J is TRBJ2-2; D possibly corresponds to TRBD1 (5 bases). V lost 3 bases, J lost 4 bases, and 9 bases lay in between. Germline V lookup: CDR1 SQVTM, CDR2 ANQGSEA. The CDR3 is 13 amino acids. The CDR3 nucleotides read TGCAGCGTTGATAGAAGGGGCACCGGGGAGCTGTTTTTT. Amino acids: CSVDRRGTGELFF.

The gene calls are TRBV4-2 and TRBJ2-1; TRBD2 aligns across 15 bases. V lost 1 base to trimming and J lost 3 bases; unmatched junction nucleotides: 10. The CDR3 consists of 20 residues. Germline CDR1 LGHNA, CDR2 YNFKEQ. The CDR3 reads CASSQAGLAGGIGNYNEQFF. CDR3 nucleotide sequence: TGTGCCAGCAGCCAAGCCGGACTAGCGGGAGGGATAGGGAACTACAATGAGCAGTTCTTC.

This clonotype was counted at least ten times. CDR3: CAISRDTSYEQYF. The CDR3 DNA is TGTGCCATCAGCCGAGACACATCCTACGAGCAGTACTTC. The V call is TRBV10-3, the J call TRBJ2-7; D ambiguous. Trimming removed 6 bases from V and 1 base from J, with 10 bases in between. Germline loops: CDR1 ENHRY, CDR2 SYGVKD. The CDR3 covers 13 residues.

The CDR3 loop is CASSRAHYKNIQYF. CDR3 sequence (DNA): TGTGCCAGCAGTCGTGCGCACTACAAAAACATTCAGTACTTC. The chain uses TRBV27 and TRBJ2-4, with D uncertain. Germline V gene data show CDR1 as MNHEY and CDR2 as SMNVEV (reference sequence). This CDR3 is 14 amino acids long. The ends were cut back, 5 bases at V and 3 bases at J, with 11 bases in the middle.

The rearrangement uses TRBV25-1 and TRBJ2-1; 7 bases line up with TRBD2. V lost 4 bases, J lost 0 bases, and 9 bases stayed unmatched. CDR3 length: 17 amino acids. The V gene's germline CDR1 is MGHDK and CDR2 SYGVNS. CDR3 region: CASSVPTSASSYNEQFF. Here the CDR3 DNA reads TGTGCCAGCAGTGTTCCAACTAGCGCCAGCTCCTACAATGAGCAGTTCTTC.

The chain uses TRBV9 and TRBJ1-2; TRBD1 aligns across 7 bases. Trimming took 4 bases from V and 7 from J; bases not matched to a gene: 19. CDR1 is SGDLS and CDR2 is YYNGEE in the germline V gene. This CDR3 has 17 residues. CDR3 residues: CASSTPREGAKKSGYTF. The CDR3 DNA is TGTGCCAGCAGCACTCCGAGGGAGGGGGCGAAAAAAAGTGGCTACACCTTC.

This chain uses TRBV19 with TRBJ2-1, with 7 bases identical to TRBD2. Germline-derived CDR1 and CDR2 are LNHDA and SQIVND (reference sequence). This CDR3 region has 14 residues. V lost 5 bases to trimming and J lost 3 bases; unmatched junction nucleotides: 4. The CDR3 coding sequence is TGTGCCAGTAGTCCGGCTAGCGGCTACAATGAGCAGTTCTTC. Translated, it gives CASSPASGYNEQFF.

The chain couples TRBV9 to TRBJ1-1; possible D gene TRBD1, 5 bases. The ends were cut back, 3 bases at V and 4 bases at J, with 13 bases in the middle. The CDR3 is made up of 14 amino acids. From germline, CDR1 is SGDLS and CDR2 YYNGEE. Written as DNA, the CDR3 is TGTGCCAGCAGCGGACGGTGGGGCGGCACTGAAGCTTTCTTT. Its protein product is CASSGRWGGTEAFF.

There are a few counts of this clonotype. V is TRBV30 and J is TRBJ2-7; 9 positions match TRBD1. The CDR3 is made up of 14 amino acids. V was pared by 3 bases and J by 4 bases, with 7 bases of the junction left unmatched. CDR1 and CDR2 from the germline V gene are GTSNPN and SVGIG (reference sequence). This CDR3 is CAWSSGTGRYEQYF. The CDR3 DNA reads as TGTGCCTGGAGCTCCGGGACAGGGCGTTACGAGCAGTACTTC.

This clonotype has only a few counts. For the CDR3, the DNA is TGCGCCAGCAGCAAACCCGTTGGGCAGGGGGCTCCGAGCTCCTACGAGCAGTACTTC. Protein sequence: CASSKPVGQGAPSSYEQYF. The V gene is TRBV4-1, the J gene TRBJ2-7; 8 nucleotides align to TRBD1. Germline CDR1 is MGHRA and CDR2 is YSYEKL. With V trimmed by 5 bases and J by 0 bases, 18 bases remained unmatched. This CDR3 region has 19 residues.

This clonotype turned up a few times. The chain carries TRBV5-1 and TRBJ2-1; 10 nucleotides line up with TRBD2. This CDR3 contains 16 residues. Germline V gives CDR1 SGHRS, CDR2 YFSETQ. V was pared by 4 bases and J by 0 bases, with 4 bases of the junction left unmatched. The CDR3 loop reads CASSGRTSGSYNEQFF. The CDR3 nucleotides are TGCGCCAGCAGCGGTAGGACTAGCGGCTCCTACAATGAGCAGTTCTTC.